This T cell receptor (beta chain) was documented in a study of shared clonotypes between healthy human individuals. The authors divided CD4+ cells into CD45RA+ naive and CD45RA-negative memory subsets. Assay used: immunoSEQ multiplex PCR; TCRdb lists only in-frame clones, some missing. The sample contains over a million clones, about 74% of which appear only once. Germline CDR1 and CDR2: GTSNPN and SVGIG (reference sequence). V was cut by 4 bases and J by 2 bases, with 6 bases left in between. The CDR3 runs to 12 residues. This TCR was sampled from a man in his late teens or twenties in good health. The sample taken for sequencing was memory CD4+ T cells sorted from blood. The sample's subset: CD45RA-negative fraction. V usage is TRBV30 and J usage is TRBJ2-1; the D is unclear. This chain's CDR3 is CAWTIAYNEQFF. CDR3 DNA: TGTGCCTGGACAATCGCCTACAATGAGCAGTTCTTC.